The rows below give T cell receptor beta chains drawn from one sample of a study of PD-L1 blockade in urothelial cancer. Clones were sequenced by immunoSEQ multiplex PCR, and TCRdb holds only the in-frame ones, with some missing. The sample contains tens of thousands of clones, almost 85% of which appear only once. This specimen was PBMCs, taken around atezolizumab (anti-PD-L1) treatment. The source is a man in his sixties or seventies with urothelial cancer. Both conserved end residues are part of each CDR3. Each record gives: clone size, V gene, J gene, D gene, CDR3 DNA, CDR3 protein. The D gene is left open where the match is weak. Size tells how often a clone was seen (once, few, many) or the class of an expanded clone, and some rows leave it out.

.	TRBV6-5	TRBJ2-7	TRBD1	TGTGCCAGCAGTTACTCTGGACAGGGGTCCTACGAGCAGTACTTC	CASSYSGQGSYEQYF
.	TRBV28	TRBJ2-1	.	TGTGCCAGCAGTCCGAAGTTAAGGGGAAGGGATGAGCAGTTCTTC	CASSPKLRGRDEQFF
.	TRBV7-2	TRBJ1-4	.	TGTGCCAGCAGCTTAGATAATAATGAAAAACTGTTTTTT	CASSLDNNEKLFF
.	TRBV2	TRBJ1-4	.	TGTGCCACTGCAGCTAACGAGGGAGAAAAACTGTTTTTT	CATAANEGEKLFF
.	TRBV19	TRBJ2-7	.	TGTGCCAGTAGTATCTCGTTGGGGGGACCCTACGAGCAGTACTTC	CASSISLGGPYEQYF
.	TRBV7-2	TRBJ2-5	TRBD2	TGTGCCAGCAGCTTAGAACTAGCGGTCCAAGAGACCCAGTACTTC	CASSLELAVQETQYF
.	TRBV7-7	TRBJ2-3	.	TGTGCCAGCAGCTTGGGGGGGCCAGATACGCAGTATTTT	CASSLGGPDTQYF
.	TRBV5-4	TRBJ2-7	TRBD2	TGTGCCAGCAGCCCGGGGGGCGGGAGGGCCGCCTACGAGCAGTACTTC	CASSPGGGRAAYEQYF
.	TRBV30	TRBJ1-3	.	TGTGCCTGGAGTTCTACCGCGGGGGATGGAAACACCATATATTTT	CAWSSTAGDGNTIYF
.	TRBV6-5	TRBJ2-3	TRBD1	TGTGCCAGCAGACGACAGGGTTCCGATACGCAGTATTTT	CASRRQGSDTQYF
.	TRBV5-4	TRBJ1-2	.	TGTGCCAGCAGCTTCGGGTACCCGACAGGCTCCGCCACGGACTATGGCTACACCTTC	CASSFGYPTGSATDYGYTF
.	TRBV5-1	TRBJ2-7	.	TGCGCCAGCAGCTTGGTCGTGGGAGGCGAGCAGTACTTC	CASSLVVGGEQYF
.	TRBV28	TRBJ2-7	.	TGTGCCAGCACTTACACGACGGGTGGCTCCTACGAGCAGTACTTC	CASTYTTGGSYEQYF
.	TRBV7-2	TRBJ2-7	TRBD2	TGTGCCAGCAGCCTCACTAGCGGGCAAGGTTACGAGCAGTACTTC	CASSLTSGQGYEQYF
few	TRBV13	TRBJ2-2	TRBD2	TGTGCCAGCAGCCTCACGCCGGGACTAGCGACAGCCGGGGAGCTGTTTTTT	CASSLTPGLATAGELFF
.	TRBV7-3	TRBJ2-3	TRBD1	TGTGCCAGCAGCCTCGGACAGGTCACCACAGATACGCAGTATTTT	CASSLGQVTTDTQYF
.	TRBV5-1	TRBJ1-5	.	TGCGCCAGCAGCCGGGGGTGGGATCAGCCCCAGCATTTT	CASSRGWDQPQHF
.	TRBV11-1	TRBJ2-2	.	TGTGCCAGCAGCCCCAGAGGGAACACCGGGGAGCTGTTTTTT	CASSPRGNTGELFF
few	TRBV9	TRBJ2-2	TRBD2	TGTGCCAGCAGCGTAACCACTAGCGGGAGGACCGGGGAGCTGTTTTTT	CASSVTTSGRTGELFF
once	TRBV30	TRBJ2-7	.	TGTGCCTGGAGCGAAGACAGCGCCTACGAGCAGTACTTC	CAWSEDSAYEQYF
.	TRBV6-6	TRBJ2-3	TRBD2	TGTGCCAGTCGAGCGGGAGTAGGAGATACGCAGTATTTT	CASRAGVGDTQYF
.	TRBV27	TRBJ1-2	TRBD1	TGTGCCAGCAGTTTACGGGACAGGCGAGGCTACACCTTC	CASSLRDRRGYTF
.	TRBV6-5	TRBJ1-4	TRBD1	TGTGCCAGCGCGAGGACAGGGTTTGAAAAACTGTTTTTT	CASARTGFEKLFF
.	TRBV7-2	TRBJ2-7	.	TGTGCCAGCAGCTCTCGCGGGCGGGGCTTCTACGAGCAGTACTTC	CASSSRGRGFYEQYF
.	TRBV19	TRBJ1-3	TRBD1	TGTGCCAGTAGGCTTAGCCTCGGGACAGCTGGAAACACCATATATTTT	CASRLSLGTAGNTIYF
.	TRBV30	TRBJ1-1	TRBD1	TGTGCCTGGAGTGCCCGCACAGGGGCCAGGAACACTGAAGCTTTCTTT	CAWSARTGARNTEAFF
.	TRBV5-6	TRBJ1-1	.	TGTGCCAGCAGCGGGGGCCCCGCGGGCGAAGCTTTCTTT	CASSGGPAGEAFF
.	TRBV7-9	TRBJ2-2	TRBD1	TGTGCCAGCAGTTGGACAGGGTACACCGGGGAGCTGTTTTTT	CASSWTGYTGELFF
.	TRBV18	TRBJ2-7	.	TGTGCCAGCTCACCGACCAGGGAGGTTAACGAGCAGTACTTC	CASSPTREVNEQYF
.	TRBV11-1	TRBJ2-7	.	TGTGCCAGCAGACGTGACAGAGGCAGACAGAGCTCCTACGAGCAGTACTTC	CASRRDRGRQSSYEQYF
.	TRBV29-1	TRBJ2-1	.	TGCAGCGTTATCTTGCGGAGCTCCTACAATGAGCAGTTCTTC	CSVILRSSYNEQFF
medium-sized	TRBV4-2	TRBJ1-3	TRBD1	TGTGCCAGCAGCCAAGATCGGGGGACAGGGGGAAACACCATATATTTT	CASSQDRGTGGNTIYF
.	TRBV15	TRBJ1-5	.	TGTGCCACCAGCAGACAGGGGAATAGCAATCAGCCCCAGCATTTT	CATSRQGNSNQPQHF
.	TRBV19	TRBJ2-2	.	TGTGCCAGTAGTATTGACTCGAGGAACACCGGGGAGCTGTTTTTT	CASSIDSRNTGELFF
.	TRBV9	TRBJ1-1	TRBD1	TGTGCCAGCAGCCCCGGGACAGGGAATACGGCCACTGAAGCTTTCTTT	CASSPGTGNTATEAFF
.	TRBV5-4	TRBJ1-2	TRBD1	TGTGCCAGCACACCAGGGGGCCCTTTGACAGGCTACACCTTC	CASTPGGPLTGYTF
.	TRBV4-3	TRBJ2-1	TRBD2	TGCGCCAGCAGCCAAACCCTTACGGGAGGGAGGGAGCAGTTCTTC	CASSQTLTGGREQFF